The 28 T cell receptor beta chains presented below share a single source sample, sequenced in a study of T cell responses to AZD1222 COVID-19 vaccine (dated by TCRdb to the early 2020s). Library preparation employed the immunoSEQ multiplex PCR assay. What TCRdb holds here is the immuneACCESS table cut down to in-frame rearrangements. Part of the clones is not present; checked against another copy, under half of the missing clones reflect an unresolved V gene, and the others are unexplained. This sample has some 150,000 clones in its table, and approximately 92% of those were observed once. The top ten constitute 3.5% to 4.5% of the sample. The time point tag for this specimen amounts to: about 28 days (+/-7) after the second vaccine dose. The sample here was peripheral blood, taken 28 days after the second AZD1222 dose. The receptor source for this set is an adult who received the AZD1222 COVID-19 vaccine.

The chain couples TRBV6-6 to TRBJ1-1; D gene ambiguous. V dropped 0 bases and J dropped 7 bases, with 9 bases sitting between them. There are 13 residues in the CDR3. CDR1 and CDR2 (germline): MNHNY, SVGAGI (reference sequence). Here the CDR3 reads CASSYSTWDEAFF. The CDR3 region has the DNA TGTGCCAGCAGTTACTCGACATGGGATGAAGCTTTCTTT.

The genes are TRBV5-4 and TRBJ2-2; no clear D gene. Trimming removed 4 bases from V and 0 bases from J, with 13 bases in between. Germline CDR1 SGHNT, CDR2 YYREEE (reference sequence). The CDR3 contains 16 residues. The CDR3: CASSTEVRSNTGELFF. The CDR3 nucleotides read TGTGCCAGCAGCACAGAGGTGCGGTCGAACACCGGGGAGCTGTTTTTT.

This clone was detected only once. The CDR3 loop is CASSYSRVGNTEAFF. The CDR3 nucleotides read TGTGCCAGCAGTTACTCCCGGGTTGGGAACACTGAAGCTTTCTTT. V and J are TRBV6-5 and TRBJ1-1, with D uncertain. Germline loops: CDR1 MNHEY, CDR2 SVGAGI. The CDR3 is 15 residues long. Between the trimmed V and J ends, which lost 0 bases and 1 base, there was a span of 9 bases.

The genes are TRBV12-5 and TRBJ2-3, with D possibly matching TRBD1 (5 bases). The CDR3 is 12 residues long. Between the trimmed V and J ends, which lost 1 base and 8 bases, there was a span of 7 bases. CDR1 and CDR2 from the germline V gene are LGHNT and FRNRAP. CDR3 in amino acids: CASGLGQGTQYF. DNA of the CDR3: TGTGCTAGTGGTTTGGGGCAGGGTACGCAGTATTTT.

The CDR3 region is CASSQLAGGDTQYF. The CDR3 nucleotides read TGTGCCAGCAGCCAACTAGCGGGAGGAGATACGCAGTATTTT. This chain uses TRBV6-5 with TRBJ2-3; TRBD2 agrees at 12 bases. This CDR3 is 14 amino acids long. In germline, CDR1 is MNHEY, CDR2 SVGAGI. The V segment lost 6 bases and the J segment 5 bases; nucleotides outside the gene matches: 3.

The gene calls are TRBV29-1 and TRBJ2-1; TRBD1 agrees at 8 bases. Germline V gene data show CDR1 as SQVTM and CDR2 as ANQGSEA. This CDR3 has 15 residues. V gave up 1 base and J gave up 7 bases; unmatched junction bases: 9. The CDR3 bases are TGCAGCGTTGAAGGTGTCCGGGACAGGCTTAATGAGCAGTTCTTC. This translates into CSVEGVRDRLNEQFF.

This clone has only one observation. In nucleotides, the CDR3 is TGTGCCAGCAGTCAGGGACAGTACTACGAGCAGTACTTC. Residues: CASSQGQYYEQYF. The chain combines TRBV5-5 with TRBJ2-7; the match to TRBD1 covers 7 bases. The germline V gene has CDR1 SGHKS and CDR2 YYEKEE (reference sequence). V was clipped by 5 bases and J by 3 bases; unmatched bases: 5. The CDR3 contains 13 residues.

The J gene is TRBJ2-2, the V gene TRBV10-1; no clear D. The CDR3 has 12 residues. The V gene lost 6 bases and the J gene lost 6 bases, with 8 bases spanning the gap. Per the germline V gene, CDR1 is WNHNN and CDR2 is SYGVQD (reference sequence). Here the CDR3 DNA reads TGCGCCAGCAGAGATAATTCCGGGGAGCTGTTTTTT. Protein sequence: CASRDNSGELFF.

The chain uses TRBV28 and TRBJ1-6; TRBD1 might be the D (6 bases). This CDR3 contains 15 residues. Between the trimmed V and J ends, which lost 2 bases and 10 bases, there was a span of 15 bases. Germline CDR1 is MDHEN and CDR2 is SYDVKM. The CDR3 bases are TGTGCCAGCAGTTTACAGACAGGCGAGAACTCACCCCTCCACTTT. This translates into CASSLQTGENSPLHF.

The CDR3 loop is CASSKGGQALNEQFF. In DNA form, the CDR3 reads TGTGCCAGCAGCAAAGGGGGACAGGCCCTCAATGAGCAGTTCTTC. The J gene is TRBJ2-1, the V gene TRBV7-9; 8 bases fit TRBD1. V lost 5 bases, J lost 6 bases, and 9 bases stayed unmatched. Germline values: CDR1 SEHNR, CDR2 FQNEAQ (reference sequence). The CDR3 consists of 15 residues.

The chain carries TRBV2 and TRBJ1-5; TRBD1 aligns across 9 bases. The CDR3 extends over 15 amino acids. The V and J ends lost 0 bases and 4 bases, in that order; junction bases with no gene match: 1. The germline CDR1 and CDR2 sequences are SNHLY and FYNNEI. CDR3 nucleotide sequence: TGTGCCAGCAGTGAAGCGACAGGGGGTAATCAGCCCCAGCATTTT. Protein sequence: CASSEATGGNQPQHF.

This chain uses TRBV7-3 with TRBJ1-6; D is unresolved. V was pared by 1 base and J by 9 bases, with 13 bases between. This CDR3 is 15 amino acids long. Germline CDR1 and CDR2: SGHTA and FQGTGA. In nucleotides, the CDR3 is TGTGCCAGCAGCTTAATCCAGGCCCCGGGTTCACCCCTCCACTTT. Translating gives CASSLIQAPGSPLHF.

The genes are TRBV7-9 and TRBJ2-7, with D hard to call. Germline V gene sequence: CDR1 SEHNR, CDR2 FQNEAQ (reference sequence). Trimming cost V 1 base and J 9 bases, with 10 bases left between them. CDR3 length: 12 amino acids. The CDR3: CASSLEAGGQYF. The CDR3 region has the DNA TGTGCCAGCAGCTTAGAGGCAGGCGGGCAGTACTTC.

The CDR3 reads CASSLSVTGNTIYF. The CDR3 region has the DNA TGTGCCAGCAGTTTATCAGTTACTGGAAACACCATATATTTT. This chain joins TRBV28 and TRBJ1-3; D is undetermined. The germline gives CDR1 MDHEN, CDR2 SYDVKM. The CDR3 sequence is 14 residues long. V was pared by 1 base and J by 2 bases, with 6 bases between.

The chain carries TRBV6-5 and TRBJ1-1; no reliable D call. Trimming removed 2 bases from V and 1 base from J, with 5 bases in between. The CDR3 runs to 13 residues. From germline, CDR1 is MNHEY and CDR2 SVGAGI. The CDR3 bases are TGTGCCAGCAGTTACGCGGCGAACACTGAAGCTTTCTTT. Translation gives CASSYAANTEAFF.

This clone was counted a single time. The chain recombines TRBV4-2 with TRBJ2-7; D might be TRBD1 or TRBD2, each matching 6 bases. Deletions cut 0 bases from V and 0 bases from J, with 15 bases between. The CDR3 has 17 residues. The germline CDR1 and CDR2 sequences are LGHNA and YNFKEQ. CDR3 coding DNA: TGTGCCAGCAGCCAAGAGTGGGGGGCAACACACTCCTACGAGCAGTACTTC. It translates to CASSQEWGATHSYEQYF.

The V gene is TRBV7-9, the J gene TRBJ1-2; possibly TRBD1 for D (5 bases). CDR1 is SEHNR and CDR2 is FQNEAQ in the germline V gene (reference sequence). Deletions cut 7 bases from V and 3 bases from J, with 18 bases between. The length of the CDR3 is 15 residues. This CDR3 reads CASNSLGVDHYGYTF. In DNA, the CDR3 is TGTGCCAGCAACTCCTTGGGGGTGGACCACTATGGCTACACCTTC.

V is TRBV18 and J is TRBJ1-2, with 7 bases fitting TRBD1. V shed 3 bases, J shed 13 bases, and the junction held 8 bases outside the gene matches. Germline lookup yields CDR1 KGHSH and CDR2 LQKENI. The CDR3 consists of 12 residues. CDR3 sequence reads: CASSPTGQGVTF. The CDR3 nucleotides read TGTGCCAGCTCACCGACCGGTCAGGGGGTCACCTTC. Based on the CDR3 plus reference TRBV18 and TRBJ1-2, the full variable domain is NAGVMQNPRHLVRRRGQEARLRCSPMKGHSHVYWYRQLPEEGLKFMVYLQKENIIDESGMPKERFSAEFPKEGPSILRIQQVVRGDSAAYFCASSPTGQGVTFGSGTRLTVV.

The gene calls are TRBV3-1 (or the pseudogene TRBV3-2) and TRBJ1-1, with D perhaps matching TRBD1 (6 bases). V gave up 1 base and J gave up 12 bases, with 12 bases separating them. The CDR3 runs 12 residues. Germline V gene sequence: CDR1 LGHDT, CDR2 YNNKEL (reference sequence). In DNA, the CDR3 is TGTGCCAGCAGCCAAGCAGGGGAATGGTCTTTCTTT. Residues: CASSQAGEWSFF.

This chain connects TRBV19 to TRBJ2-1, with 11 bases fitting TRBD2. V lost 4 bases and J lost 1; bases outside the gene matches: 6. The CDR3 contains 17 residues. Germline CDR1 is LNHDA and CDR2 is SQIVND (reference sequence). The CDR3 loop reads CASSTSGRSLSYNEQFF. In DNA form, the CDR3 reads TGTGCCAGTAGTACTAGCGGGAGGTCCCTTTCCTACAATGAGCAGTTCTTC.

The chain links TRBV6-5 to TRBJ2-1; D perhaps matches TRBD1 (5 bases). CDR1 is MNHEY and CDR2 is SVGAGI in the germline V gene. Trimming took off 7 bases at V and 3 bases at J, with 13 bases between the two ends. The CDR3 sequence is 14 residues long. The CDR3 DNA sequence: TGTGCCAGCAAACCCTCCGACAGCTACAATGAGCAGTTCTTC. This encodes CASKPSDSYNEQFF.

The chain combines TRBV11-1 with TRBJ1-2; no definite D call. Between the trimmed V and J ends, which lost 4 bases and 4 bases, there was a span of 16 bases. The V gene's germline CDR1 is SGHAT and CDR2 FQDESV (reference sequence). The length of the CDR3 is 15 residues. The DNA of the CDR3 is TGTGCCAGCAGCTCCCCACCGGACGGAAGCTATGGCTACACCTTC. Amino acids: CASSSPPDGSYGYTF.

The chain joins TRBV6-5 to TRBJ1-3; D gene unclear. The CDR3 length is 11 residues. The germline V and J ends were trimmed by 6 bases and 3 bases, with 3 bases remaining between them. CDR1 and CDR2 (germline): MNHEY, SVGAGI. DNA for the CDR3: TGTGCCAGCAGGATTGGAAACACCATATATTTT. It is translated as CASRIGNTIYF.

V gene TRBV19 combines with J gene TRBJ1-1; no reliable D call. V gave up 7 bases and J gave up 0 bases, with 18 bases separating them. The CDR3 has 16 amino acids. Germline V gene sequence: CDR1 LNHDA, CDR2 SQIVND (reference sequence). CDR3 amino acids: CASKLAGSQMNTEAFF. The CDR3 DNA follows: TGTGCCAGTAAACTAGCGGGATCCCAGATGAACACTGAAGCTTTCTTT.

This chain uses TRBV6-2 or TRBV6-3 with TRBJ1-5; D is undetermined. The length of the CDR3 is 12 residues. Germline-derived CDR1 and CDR2 are MNHEY and SVGEGT. V lost 5 bases to trimming and J lost 4 bases, with 6 bases between them. In DNA, the CDR3 is TGTGCCAGCAGTCCGGCGAATCAGCCCCAGCATTTT. Encoded protein: CASSPANQPQHF.

The chain recombines TRBV5-1 with TRBJ2-3; 11 nucleotides agree with TRBD1. After removal of 3 bases from V and 6 bases from J, the junction contained 9 bases not matched to a gene. The CDR3 has 16 residues. Germline V gene sequence: CDR1 SGHRS, CDR2 YFSETQ. In DNA form, the CDR3 reads TGCGCCAGCAGCTCCCCCGTCGGACAGGGGGCTGATACGCAGTATTTT. Encoded protein: CASSSPVGQGADTQYF.

The V and J genes are TRBV28 and TRBJ1-6, with unresolved D. Germline V lookup: CDR1 MDHEN, CDR2 SYDVKM. The CDR3 has 15 residues. Trimming stripped 2 bases from V and 3 bases from J, with 8 bases between. CDR3 protein: CASSLGNSYNSPLHF. CDR3 DNA sequence: TGTGCCAGCAGTTTAGGTAACAGCTATAATTCACCCCTCCACTTT.

The V and J genes are TRBV18 and TRBJ1-1; 7 bases agree with TRBD1. The ends lost 6 bases at V and 3 bases at J; junction bases unmatched: 10. This CDR3 contains 15 residues. Germline-derived CDR1 and CDR2 are KGHSH and LQKENI. Written as DNA, the CDR3 is TGTGCCAGCTCCCAGAACAGGGGTCGCGACACTGAAGCTTTCTTT. Protein sequence: CASSQNRGRDTEAFF.